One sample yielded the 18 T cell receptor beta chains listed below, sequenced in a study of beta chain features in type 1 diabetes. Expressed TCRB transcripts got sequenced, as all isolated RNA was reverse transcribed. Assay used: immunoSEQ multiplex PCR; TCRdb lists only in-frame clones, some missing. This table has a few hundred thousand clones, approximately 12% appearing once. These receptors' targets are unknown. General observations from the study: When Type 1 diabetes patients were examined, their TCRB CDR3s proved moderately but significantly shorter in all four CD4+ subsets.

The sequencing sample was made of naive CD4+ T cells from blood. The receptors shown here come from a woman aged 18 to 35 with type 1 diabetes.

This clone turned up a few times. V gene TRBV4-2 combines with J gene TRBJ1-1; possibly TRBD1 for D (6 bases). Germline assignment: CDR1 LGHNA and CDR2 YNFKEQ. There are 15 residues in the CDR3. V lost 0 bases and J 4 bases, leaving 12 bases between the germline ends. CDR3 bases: TGTGCCAGCAGCCAAGAAAGGGGGATCTCCACTGAAGCTTTCTTT. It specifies CASSQERGISTEAFF.

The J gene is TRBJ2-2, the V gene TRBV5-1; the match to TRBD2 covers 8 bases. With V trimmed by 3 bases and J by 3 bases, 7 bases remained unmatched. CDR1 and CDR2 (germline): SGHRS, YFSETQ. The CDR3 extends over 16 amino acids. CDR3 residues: CASSSSTSGDTGELFF. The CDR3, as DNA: TGCGCCAGCAGCTCATCCACTAGCGGAGACACCGGGGAGCTGTTTTTT.

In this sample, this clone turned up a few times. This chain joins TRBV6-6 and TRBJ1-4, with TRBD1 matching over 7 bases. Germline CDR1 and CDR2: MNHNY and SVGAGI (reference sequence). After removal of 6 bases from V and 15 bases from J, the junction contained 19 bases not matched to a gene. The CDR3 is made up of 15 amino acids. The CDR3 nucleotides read TGTGCCAGCAGGGCCCAGGACAGGTCTTTGATAATGGTGTTTTTT. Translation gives CASRAQDRSLIMVFF.

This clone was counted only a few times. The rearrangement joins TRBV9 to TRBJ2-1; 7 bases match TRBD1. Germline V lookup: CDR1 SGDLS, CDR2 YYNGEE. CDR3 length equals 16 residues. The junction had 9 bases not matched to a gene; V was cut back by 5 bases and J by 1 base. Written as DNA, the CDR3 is TGTGCCAGCAGTATACGACCACAGGGGTCCTACAATGAGCAGTTCTTC. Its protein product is CASSIRPQGSYNEQFF.

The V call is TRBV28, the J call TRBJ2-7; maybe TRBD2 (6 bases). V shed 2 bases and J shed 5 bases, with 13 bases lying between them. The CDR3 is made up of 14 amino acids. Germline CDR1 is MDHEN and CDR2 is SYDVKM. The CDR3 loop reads CASSLPAGYNEQYF. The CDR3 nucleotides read TGTGCCAGCAGTTTACCCGCGGGATATAACGAGCAGTACTTC.

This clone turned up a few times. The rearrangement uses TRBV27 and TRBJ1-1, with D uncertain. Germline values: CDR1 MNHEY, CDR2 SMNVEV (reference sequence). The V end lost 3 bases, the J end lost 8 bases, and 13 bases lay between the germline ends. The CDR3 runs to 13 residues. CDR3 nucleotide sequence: TGTGCCAGCAGTTTGTCCGGGAGATCCGAAGCTTTCTTT. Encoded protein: CASSLSGRSEAFF.

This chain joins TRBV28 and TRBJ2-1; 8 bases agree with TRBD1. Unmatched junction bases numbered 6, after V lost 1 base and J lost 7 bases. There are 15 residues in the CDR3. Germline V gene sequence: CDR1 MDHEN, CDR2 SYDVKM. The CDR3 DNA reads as TGTGCCAGCAGTTTATTTAGTTGGACAGGGAATGAGCAGTTCTTC. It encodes CASSLFSWTGNEQFF.

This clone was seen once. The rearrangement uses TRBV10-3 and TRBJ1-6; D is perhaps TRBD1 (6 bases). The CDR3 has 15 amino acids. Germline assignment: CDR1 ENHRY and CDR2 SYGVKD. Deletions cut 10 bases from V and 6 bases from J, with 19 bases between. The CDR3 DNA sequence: TGTGCCACCTCCCCAAGAGGGGGAACTAATTCACCCCTCCACTTT. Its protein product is CATSPRGGTNSPLHF.

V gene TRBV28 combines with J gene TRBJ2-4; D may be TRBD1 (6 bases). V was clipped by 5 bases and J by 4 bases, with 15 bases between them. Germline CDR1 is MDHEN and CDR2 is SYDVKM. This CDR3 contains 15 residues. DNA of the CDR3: TGTGCCAGCAGTCCCCTATTAACAGGGAAAAACATTCAGTACTTC. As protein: CASSPLLTGKNIQYF.

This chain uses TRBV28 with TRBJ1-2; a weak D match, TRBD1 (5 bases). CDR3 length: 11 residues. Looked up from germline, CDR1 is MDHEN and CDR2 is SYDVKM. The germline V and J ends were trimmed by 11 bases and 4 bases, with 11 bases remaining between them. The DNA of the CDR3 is TGTGCCTGCACGGGGGGCTATGGCTACACCTTC. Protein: CACTGGYGYTF.

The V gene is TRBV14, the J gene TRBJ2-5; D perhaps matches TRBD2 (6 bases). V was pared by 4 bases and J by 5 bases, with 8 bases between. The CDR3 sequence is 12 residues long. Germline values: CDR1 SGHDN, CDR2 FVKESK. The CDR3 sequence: CASSPGLETQYF. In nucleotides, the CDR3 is TGTGCCAGCAGCCCGGGACTTGAGACCCAGTACTTC.

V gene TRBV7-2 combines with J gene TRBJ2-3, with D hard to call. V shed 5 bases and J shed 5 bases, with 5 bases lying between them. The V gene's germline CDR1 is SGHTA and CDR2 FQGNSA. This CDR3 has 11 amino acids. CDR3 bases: TGTGCCAGCAGCATTAGAGATACGCAGTATTTT. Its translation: CASSIRDTQYF.

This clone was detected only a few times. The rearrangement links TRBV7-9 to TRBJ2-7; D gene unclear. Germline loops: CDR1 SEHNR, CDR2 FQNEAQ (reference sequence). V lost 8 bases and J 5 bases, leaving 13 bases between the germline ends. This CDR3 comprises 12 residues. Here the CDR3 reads CASARHTDEQYF. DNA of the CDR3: TGTGCCAGCGCCAGGCACACCGACGAGCAGTACTTC.

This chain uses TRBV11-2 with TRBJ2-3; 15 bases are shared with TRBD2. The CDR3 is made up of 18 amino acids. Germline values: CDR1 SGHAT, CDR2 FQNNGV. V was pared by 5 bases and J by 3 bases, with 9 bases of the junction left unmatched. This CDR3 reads CASSPPGLAGGLTDTQYF. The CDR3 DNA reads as TGTGCCAGCAGCCCCCCAGGACTAGCGGGGGGGCTGACAGATACGCAGTATTTT.

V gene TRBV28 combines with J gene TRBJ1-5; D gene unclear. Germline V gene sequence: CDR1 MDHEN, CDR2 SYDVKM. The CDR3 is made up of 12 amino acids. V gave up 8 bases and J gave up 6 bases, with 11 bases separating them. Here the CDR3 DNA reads TGTGCCAGCTTCCCTCGGGGTCAGCCCCAGCATTTT. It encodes CASFPRGQPQHF.

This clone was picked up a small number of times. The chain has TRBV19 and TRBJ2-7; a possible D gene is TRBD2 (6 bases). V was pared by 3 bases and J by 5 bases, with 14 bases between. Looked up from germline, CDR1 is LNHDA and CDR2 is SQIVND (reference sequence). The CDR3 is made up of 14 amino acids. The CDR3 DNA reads TGTGCCAGTAGTATGGGGCAGGGAGGAGACGAGCAGTACTTC. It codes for CASSMGQGGDEQYF. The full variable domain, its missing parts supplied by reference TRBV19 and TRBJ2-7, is DGGITQSPKYLFRKEGQNVTLSCEQNLNHDAMYWYRQDPGQGLRLIYYSQIVNDFQKGDIAEGYSVSREKKESFPLTVTSAQKNPTAFYLCASSMGQGGDEQYFGPGTRLTVT.

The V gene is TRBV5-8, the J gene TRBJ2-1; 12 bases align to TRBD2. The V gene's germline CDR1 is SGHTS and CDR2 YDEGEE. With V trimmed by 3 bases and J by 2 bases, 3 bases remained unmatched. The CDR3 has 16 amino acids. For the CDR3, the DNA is TGTGCCAGCAGCTCCTGGACTAGCGGGACCTACAATGAGCAGTTCTTC. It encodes CASSSWTSGTYNEQFF.

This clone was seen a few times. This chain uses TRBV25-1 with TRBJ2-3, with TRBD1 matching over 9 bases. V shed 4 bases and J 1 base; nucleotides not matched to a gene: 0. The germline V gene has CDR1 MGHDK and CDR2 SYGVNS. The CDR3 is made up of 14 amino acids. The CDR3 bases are TGTGCCAGCAGTGGGGACAGGGGCACAGATACGCAGTATTTT. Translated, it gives CASSGDRGTDTQYF.